One sample yielded the 23 T cell receptor beta chains listed below, sequenced in a study of blood T cell repertoires in COVID-19 (dated by TCRdb to 2019 to 2021). Library construction relied on the immunoSEQ multiplex PCR assay. TCRdb provides this immuneACCESS table in a form limited to in-frame rearrangements. Some clones are lacking; in checked studies, under half of them reflect an unresolved V gene, and why the rest are absent is not known. In this sample the table shows under 150,000 clones, 77% of which occur a single time. The ten largest clones take up approximately 9% of the sample. Sequenced material: peripheral blood. The receptors stem from a woman between 45 and 60 years old with active or convalescent COVID-19.

This chain connects TRBV28 to TRBJ1-5, with 7 bases that match TRBD1. Germline V gene sequence: CDR1 MDHEN, CDR2 SYDVKM. The CDR3 totals 13 residues. V gave up 2 bases and J gave up 7 bases; unmatched junction bases: 2. This chain's CDR3 is CASSLQGEQPQHF. The CDR3 nucleotides read TGTGCCAGCAGTTTACAGGGGGAACAGCCCCAGCATTTT.

This clone showed up just a few times. The rearrangement uses TRBV19 and TRBJ1-2; D call uncertain. V gave up 5 bases and J gave up 7 bases, with 14 bases separating them. The CDR3 is 13 residues long. CDR1 is LNHDA and CDR2 is SQIVND in the germline V gene (reference sequence). DNA for the CDR3: TGTGCCAGTAGTGGGCCACCCGGTGCTGGCTACACCTTC. Encoded protein: CASSGPPGAGYTF.

The V and J genes are TRBV27 and TRBJ1-2, with a tentative D call TRBD1 (5 bases). The CDR3 runs to 14 residues. V was clipped by 2 bases and J by 2 bases, with 9 bases between them. Germline V gene sequence: CDR1 MNHEY, CDR2 SMNVEV (reference sequence). This chain's CDR3 is CASSLVAGNYGYTF. Written as DNA, the CDR3 is TGTGCCAGCAGTTTAGTGGCAGGGAACTATGGCTACACCTTC.

The sample holds one count of this clone. The chain recombines TRBV7-9 with TRBJ2-7; the D gene is possibly TRBD2 (6 bases). CDR1 and CDR2 from the germline V gene are SEHNR and FQNEAQ (reference sequence). Trimming removed 1 base from V and 3 bases from J, with 13 bases in between. The CDR3 runs 15 residues. CDR3 nucleotides: TGTGCCAGCAGCTTAGATAGGGACTCCCTCTACGAGCAGTACTTC. It is translated as CASSLDRDSLYEQYF. Full variable domain (rest looked up from reference TRBV7-9 and TRBJ2-7): DTGVSQNPRHKITKRGQNVTFRCDPISEHNRLYWYRQTLGQGPEFLTYFQNEAQLEKSRLLSDRFSAERPKGSFSTLEIQRTEQGDSAMYLCASSLDRDSLYEQYFGPGTRLTVT.

The V call is TRBV6-6, the J call TRBJ1-1; 7 bases line up with TRBD1. This CDR3 contains 15 residues. J was trimmed by 1 base and V by 5 bases; bases with no gene match: 7. From germline, CDR1 is MNHNY and CDR2 SVGAGI (reference sequence). DNA for the CDR3: TGTGCCAGCAGTCCGCACGGGACAGCGAACACTGAAGCTTTCTTT. Translation gives CASSPHGTANTEAFF.

This chain joins TRBV19 and TRBJ2-1; tentatively, D is TRBD1 (6 bases). V dropped 5 bases and J dropped 13 bases, with 15 bases sitting between them. The CDR3 sequence is 12 residues long. Germline V lookup: CDR1 LNHDA, CDR2 SQIVND (reference sequence). CDR3 DNA sequence: TGTGCCAGTAGTTTGTTACAGGGTCGCCAGTTCTTC. Residues: CASSLLQGRQFF.

This clone came up once. The chain joins TRBV11-2 to TRBJ1-4; D unresolved. V shed 2 bases and J shed 11 bases, with 9 bases lying between them. The CDR3 covers 12 residues. Germline V gives CDR1 SGHAT, CDR2 FQNNGV. Here the CDR3 DNA reads TGTGCCAGCAGCTTACCGAAGGAGAAACTGTTTTTT. Translated: CASSLPKEKLFF.

DNA for the CDR3: TGTGCCAGCAGCATTAATATCAATCAGCCCCAGCATTTT. This codes for CASSININQPQHF. The V gene is TRBV11-2, the J gene TRBJ1-5; D remains ambiguous. Trimming removed 5 bases from V and 3 bases from J, with 8 bases in between. The CDR3 spans 13 residues. Germline CDR1 is SGHAT and CDR2 is FQNNGV.

The rearrangement links TRBV7-2 to TRBJ1-1; D perhaps matches TRBD1 (5 bases). Trimming pared 1 base from V and 7 bases from J, leaving 13 bases between. CDR3 length equals 14 residues. Germline V gene sequence: CDR1 SGHTA, CDR2 FQGNSA. The CDR3 DNA sequence: TGTGCCAGCAGCTTAGTTTCGGGGGGTAATGAAGCTTTCTTT. Translation gives CASSLVSGGNEAFF.

The chain combines TRBV6-2 or TRBV6-3 with TRBJ2-7; 7 nucleotides agree with TRBD2. The CDR3 loop spans 14 amino acids. Germline values: CDR1 MNHEY, CDR2 SVGEGT. Germline trimming cut 3 bases from V and 2 bases from J; bases unmatched to any gene: 4. The CDR3: CASSYPSGTYEQYF. CDR3 nucleotides: TGTGCCAGCAGTTATCCTAGCGGTACCTACGAGCAGTACTTC.

The sample holds one count of this clone. This chain uses TRBV27 with TRBJ2-5, with D maybe TRBD2 (5 bases). Germline V gene sequence: CDR1 MNHEY, CDR2 SMNVEV (reference sequence). V was clipped by 3 bases and J by 5 bases, with 16 bases between them. This CDR3 region has 15 residues. The CDR3 reads CASSFLATSGETQYF. The CDR3 nucleotides are TGTGCCAGCAGTTTTCTAGCTACCTCGGGGGAGACCCAGTACTTC.

V gene TRBV18 combines with J gene TRBJ2-5; 9 bases line up with TRBD1. The length of the CDR3 is 16 residues. Germline V CDR1 and CDR2: KGHSH, LQKENI. V lost 3 bases and J lost 4; bases outside the gene matches: 9. CDR3 amino acids: CASSPVEQGAGETQYF. The CDR3 DNA reads as TGTGCCAGCTCACCGGTCGAACAGGGGGCGGGAGAGACCCAGTACTTC. The variable domain in full, with the rest retrieved from reference TRBV18 and TRBJ2-5, is NAGVMQNPRHLVRRRGQEARLRCSPMKGHSHVYWYRQLPEEGLKFMVYLQKENIIDESGMPKERFSAEFPKEGPSILRIQQVVRGDSAAYFCASSPVEQGAGETQYFGPGTRLLVL.

The chain combines TRBV6-2 or TRBV6-3 with TRBJ1-1; tentative D call: TRBD1 (6 bases). Trimming shortened V by 6 bases and J by 5 bases, and 16 bases separated the two germline ends. This CDR3 has 14 amino acids. CDR1 and CDR2 from the germline V gene are MNHEY and SVGEGT. The CDR3 nucleotides read TGTGCCAGCAGCCGAACAGGGTTCGGGACTGAAGCTTTCTTT. This translates into CASSRTGFGTEAFF.

The genes are TRBV28 and TRBJ1-6, with 7 positions matching TRBD1. There are 15 residues in the CDR3. The J segment lost 5 bases and the V segment lost 6 bases, leaving 7 bases of the junction unmatched. Germline loops: CDR1 MDHEN, CDR2 SYDVKM. The CDR3 sequence: CASRPTDRDNSPLHF. CDR3 in DNA: TGTGCCAGCAGACCCACTGACAGGGATAATTCACCCCTCCACTTT.

The CDR3 bases are TGTGCCAGTAAAACGGGGGGGAGTGAGCAGTACTTC. Protein product: CASKTGGSEQYF. The chain has TRBV6-5 and TRBJ2-7, with 8 bases aligning to TRBD2. Trimming removed 9 bases from V and 7 bases from J; junction bases left unmatched: 8. From germline, CDR1 is MNHEY and CDR2 SVGAGI. The CDR3 runs 12 residues.

The DNA for the CDR3 is TGTGCCTGGAGGGTCCCCCTGGGGGGAATCTATGGCTACACCTTC. It specifies CAWRVPLGGIYGYTF. The V gene is TRBV30, the J gene TRBJ1-2; possibly TRBD1 for D (5 bases). The germline gives CDR1 GTSNPN, CDR2 SVGIG (reference sequence). This CDR3 region has 15 residues. Trimming pared 3 bases from V and 4 bases from J, leaving 18 bases between.

This rearrangement joins TRBV5-1 to TRBJ2-3, with 14 bases identical to TRBD2. Per the germline V gene, CDR1 is SGHRS and CDR2 is YFSETQ. The length of the CDR3 is 14 residues. Losses at the gene ends were 4 bases for V and 11 bases for J; bases not matched to a gene: 6. For the CDR3, the DNA is TGCGCCAGCAGCCCGGGACTAGCGGGGGAAGTGCAGTATTTT. Translating it yields CASSPGLAGEVQYF. The variable domain in full, completed from reference TRBV5-1 and TRBJ2-3, reads KAGVTQTPRYLIKTRGQQVTLSCSPISGHRSVSWYQQTPGQGLQFLFEYFSETQRNKGNFPGRFSGRQFSNSRSEMNVSTLELGDSALYLCASSPGLAGEVQYFGPGTRLTVL.

This clone was seen once. The J gene is TRBJ2-2, the V gene TRBV5-1; D is undetermined. The germline CDR1 and CDR2 sequences are SGHRS and YFSETQ. CDR3 length: 14 amino acids. V dropped 0 bases and J dropped 1 base, with 4 bases sitting between them. CDR3 nucleotides: TGCGCCAGCAGCTTGGACGGGAACACCGGGGAGCTGTTTTTT. Its translation is CASSLDGNTGELFF.

The rearrangement links TRBV6-5 to TRBJ2-3; possible D gene TRBD2, 5 bases. The CDR3 extends over 15 amino acids. V lost 2 bases, J lost 0 bases, and 9 bases lay in between. Looked up from germline, CDR1 is MNHEY and CDR2 is SVGAGI. Here the CDR3 DNA reads TGTGCCAGCAGTTACCGGGGAACTAGCACAGATACGCAGTATTTT. Protein: CASSYRGTSTDTQYF.

The chain employs TRBV9 and TRBJ2-1; a possible D gene is TRBD2 (6 bases). V lost 0 bases to trimming and J lost 9 bases, with 16 bases between them. The CDR3 sequence is 15 residues long. Per germline, CDR1 SGDLS and CDR2 YYNGEE. CDR3 in amino acids: CASSVDAGPQAEQFF. The CDR3 region has the DNA TGTGCCAGCAGCGTAGACGCGGGACCCCAGGCTGAGCAGTTCTTC.

The chain recombines TRBV5-1 with TRBJ2-7, with a tentative D call TRBD2 (6 bases). This CDR3 contains 14 residues. Germline CDR1 SGHRS, CDR2 YFSETQ. V lost 4 bases and J 1 base, leaving 12 bases between the germline ends. The CDR3 spells CASSPTGTSYEQYF. DNA for the CDR3: TGCGCCAGCAGCCCAACGGGGACTTCCTACGAGCAGTACTTC.

For this clone: The same CDR3 can be traced to other DNA sequences in this sample. J is TRBJ2-2 and V is TRBV11-2; D remains unclear. Per the germline V gene, CDR1 is SGHAT and CDR2 is FQNNGV. This CDR3 is 14 amino acids long. The V end lost 1 base, the J end lost 0 bases, and 3 bases lay between the germline ends. For the CDR3, the DNA is TGTGCCAGCAGCTTAGGTACGAACACCGGGGAGCTGTTTTTT. The encoded protein is CASSLGTNTGELFF.

The V and J genes are TRBV9 and TRBJ2-3; 7 positions match TRBD2. Germline loops: CDR1 SGDLS, CDR2 YYNGEE. The CDR3 length is 16 residues. After removal of 1 base from V and 0 bases from J, the junction contained 5 bases not matched to a gene. The DNA of the CDR3 is TGTGCCAGCAGCGTAAGACTAGCAGCTAGCACAGATACGCAGTATTTT. Amino acid sequence: CASSVRLAASTDTQYF.